These T cell receptor beta chains were read from a single sample in a study of blood T cell repertoires in COVID-19. Measured with immunoSEQ multiplex PCR; TCRdb has only the in-frame clones, and not every one. The sample gives 150,000 to 200,000 clones, about 80% of which show up once; around 14% is in the top ten. Sequenced: PBMCs or T cells enriched from blood (not recorded which). Receptors were obtained from a man aged 60 to 75 who had been exposed to COVID-19. The CDR3 runs from the conserved cysteine through the conserved F or W. The D gene is left open where the match is weak. Clone sizes are given selectively: once, few, many, or a class where the clone is expanded.

length: 14
size: once
D: TRBD2
V: TRBV2
J: TRBJ2-3
CDR3: CATLAGPKLDTQYF
DNA: TGTGCCACCTTAGCGGGCCCCAAGCTAGATACGCAGTATTTT

length: 15
size: NA
D: TRBD1
V: TRBV5-1
J: TRBJ2-1
CDR3: CASSLWDRRGNEQFF
DNA: TGCGCCAGCAGCTTGTGGGACAGGAGAGGCAATGAGCAGTTCTTC

length: 15
size: few
D: TRBD1
V: TRBV7-8
J: TRBJ2-5
CDR3: CASSLGDRVGETQYF
DNA: TGTGCCAGCAGCTTAGGCGACAGGGTTGGGGAGACCCAGTACTTC

length: 16
size: NA
D: NA
V: TRBV30
J: TRBJ2-5
CDR3: CAWSVSGRASQETQYF
DNA: TGTGCCTGGAGTGTGAGCGGGCGGGCGAGCCAAGAGACCCAGTACTTC

length: 19
size: NA
D: TRBD2
V: TRBV7-9
J: TRBJ2-4
CDR3: CASSPGRLAGSFNENIQYF
DNA: TGTGCCAGCAGCCCAGGGAGACTAGCTGGGTCCTTTAACGAAAACATTCAGTACTTC

length: 14
size: NA
D: NA
V: TRBV9
J: TRBJ1-3
CDR3: CASSVAGDGNTIYF
DNA: TGTGCCAGCAGCGTAGCGGGGGATGGAAACACCATATATTTT

length: 15
size: NA
D: NA
V: TRBV14
J: TRBJ1-5
CDR3: CASSRTGSLNQPQHF
DNA: TGTGCCAGCAGTCGCACCGGGAGTCTCAATCAGCCCCAGCATTTT

length: 15
size: NA
D: TRBD1
V: TRBV28
J: TRBJ2-2
CDR3: CASSPGTGNTGELFF
DNA: TGTGCCAGCAGTCCAGGGACAGGGAACACCGGGGAGCTGTTTTTT

length: 14
size: NA
D: NA
V: TRBV5-1
J: TRBJ1-2
CDR3: CASSLVQTNYGYTF
DNA: TGCGCCAGCAGCTTGGTTCAGACTAACTATGGCTACACCTTC

length: 15
size: NA
D: TRBD1
V: TRBV24-1
J: TRBJ2-5
CDR3: CATSDLGTEQETQYF
DNA: TGTGCCACCAGTGATTTGGGGACAGAACAAGAGACCCAGTACTTC

length: 14
size: once
D: NA
V: TRBV19
J: TRBJ1-5
CDR3: CASRLRGGNQPQHF
DNA: TGTGCCAGTAGGTTAAGAGGAGGCAATCAGCCCCAGCATTTT

length: 14
size: NA
D: NA
V: TRBV19
J: TRBJ1-6
CDR3: CASTDSSYNSPLHF
DNA: TGTGCCAGTACCGATAGCTCCTATAATTCACCCCTCCACTTT

length: 15
size: many
D: NA
V: TRBV5-1
J: TRBJ2-5
CDR3: CASSLEAGQGETQYF
DNA: TGCGCCAGCAGCTTGGAAGCGGGACAAGGAGAGACCCAGTACTTC

length: 15
size: once
D: NA
V: TRBV23-1
J: TRBJ1-4
CDR3: CASSQSIQGGEKLFF
DNA: TGCGCCAGCAGTCAATCGATCCAGGGTGGGGAAAAACTGTTTTTT

length: 17
size: few
D: TRBD2
V: TRBV5-3
J: TRBJ2-3
CDR3: CARRTGLAVLKGDTQYF
DNA: TGTGCCAGAAGAACGGGACTAGCGGTCCTAAAAGGAGATACGCAGTATTTT

length: 15
size: NA
D: TRBD1
V: TRBV4-3
J: TRBJ2-7
CDR3: CASSQESGQAYEQYF
DNA: TGCGCCAGCAGCCAAGAGTCCGGACAGGCCTACGAGCAGTACTTC

length: 13
size: once
D: NA
V: TRBV11-3
J: TRBJ2-1
CDR3: CASSHHSSNEQFF
DNA: TGTGCCAGCAGCCATCATAGTAGTAATGAGCAGTTCTTC

length: 16
size: NA
D: TRBD2
V: TRBV28
J: TRBJ2-1
CDR3: CASSSPGGRARNEQFF
DNA: TGTGCCAGCAGTTCCCCCGGCGGGAGGGCTCGTAATGAGCAGTTCTTC

length: 15
size: few
D: NA
V: TRBV19
J: TRBJ2-7
CDR3: CASSISVQGPYEQYF
DNA: TGTGCCAGTAGTATTTCGGTGCAGGGGCCTTACGAGCAGTACTTC

length: 12
size: once
D: NA
V: TRBV25-1
J: TRBJ2-3
CDR3: CASSVAADTQYF
DNA: TGTGCCAGCAGTGTAGCAGCAGATACGCAGTATTTT

length: 15
size: once
D: TRBD2
V: TRBV18
J: TRBJ2-7
CDR3: CASSPKEREQGEQYF
DNA: TGTGCCAGCTCACCTAAGGAGCGGGAGCAAGGCGAGCAGTACTTC

length: 14
size: NA
D: TRBD1
V: TRBV28
J: TRBJ1-1
CDR3: CASRTPGQGTFVFF
DNA: TGTGCCAGCAGGACTCCGGGACAGGGTACGTTTGTTTTCTTT

length: 17
size: few
D: TRBD2
V: TRBV18
J: TRBJ2-7
CDR3: CASSPGGGRKSIYEQYF
DNA: TGTGCCAGCTCACCAGGTGGCGGGAGAAAATCCATCTACGAGCAGTACTTC

length: 16
size: NA
D: NA
V: TRBV7-8
J: TRBJ2-7
CDR3: CASSFLGQGGPYEQYF
DNA: TGTGCCAGCAGCTTCTTGGGGCAGGGGGGTCCCTACGAGCAGTACTTC

length: 13
size: once
D: NA
V: TRBV6-4
J: TRBJ1-5
CDR3: CASSDTPDQPQHF
DNA: TGTGCCAGCAGTGACACCCCGGATCAGCCCCAGCATTTT

length: 17
size: NA
D: NA
V: TRBV19
J: TRBJ2-6
CDR3: CASSIGDPGSGANVLTF
DNA: TGTGCCAGTAGTATCGGTGACCCAGGGTCTGGGGCCAACGTCCTGACTTTC

length: 14
size: few
D: TRBD1
V: TRBV6-4
J: TRBJ2-7
CDR3: CASSWDRGRYEQYF
DNA: TGTGCCAGCAGTTGGGACAGGGGACGATACGAGCAGTACTTC

length: 15
size: once
D: TRBD1
V: TRBV11-3
J: TRBJ2-7
CDR3: CASSLGQGVSYEQYF
DNA: TGTGCCAGCAGCCTAGGACAGGGGGTGTCCTACGAGCAGTACTTC

length: 11
size: NA
D: NA
V: TRBV2
J: TRBJ2-7
CDR3: CASSTRHEQYF
DNA: TGTGCCAGCAGTACGCGCCACGAGCAGTACTTC

length: 15
size: NA
D: NA
V: TRBV7-7
J: TRBJ2-5
CDR3: CASSSFQALQETQYF
DNA: TGTGCCAGCAGCTCTTTCCAGGCTCTCCAAGAGACCCAGTACTTC

length: 13
size: NA
D: TRBD1
V: TRBV7-2
J: TRBJ1-5
CDR3: CASMGQGYQPQHF
DNA: TGTGCCAGCATGGGACAGGGCTATCAGCCCCAGCATTTT

length: 15
size: few
D: TRBD1
V: TRBV18
J: TRBJ1-1
CDR3: CASSQSSTGGTEAFF
DNA: TGTGCCAGCTCTCAATCCTCAACAGGGGGCACTGAAGCTTTCTTT

length: 15
size: NA
D: TRBD1
V: TRBV24-1
J: TRBJ2-3
CDR3: CATSDWTGATDTQYF
DNA: TGTGCCACCAGTGATTGGACAGGGGCCACAGATACGCAGTATTTT

length: 16
size: NA
D: TRBD2
V: TRBV11-2
J: TRBJ2-1
CDR3: CASSPSLAGGHNEQFF
DNA: TGTGCCAGCAGCCCCTCGCTAGCGGGAGGGCACAATGAGCAGTTCTTC

length: 14
size: NA
D: TRBD2
V: TRBV7-2
J: TRBJ2-4
CDR3: CASGAGSSKNIQYF
DNA: TGTGCCAGCGGAGCGGGGTCCTCCAAAAACATTCAGTACTTC

length: 16
size: NA
D: NA
V: TRBV7-8
J: TRBJ2-5
CDR3: CASSSAQTPYGETQYF
DNA: TGTGCCAGCAGCTCAGCCCAGACTCCCTATGGGGAGACCCAGTACTTC

length: 15
size: NA
D: TRBD1
V: TRBV2
J: TRBJ2-5
CDR3: CASSGDRGRRETQYF
DNA: TGTGCCAGCAGCGGGGACAGGGGGCGGCGAGAGACCCAGTACTTC

length: 14
size: NA
D: NA
V: TRBV6-5
J: TRBJ1-3
CDR3: CASRPGHSGNTIYF
DNA: TGTGCCAGCAGACCCGGACACTCTGGAAACACCATATATTTT

length: 15
size: NA
D: TRBD1
V: TRBV27
J: TRBJ1-6
CDR3: CASRPRGAYNSPLHF
DNA: TGTGCCAGCCGGCCCAGGGGGGCTTATAATTCACCCCTCCACTTT

length: 11
size: few
D: NA
V: TRBV30
J: TRBJ2-1
CDR3: CAWSVRNEQFF
DNA: TGTGCCTGGAGTGTGCGGAATGAGCAGTTCTTC

length: 15
size: NA
D: TRBD1
V: TRBV5-1
J: TRBJ2-3
CDR3: CASRRPGQLTDTQYF
DNA: TGCGCCAGCAGGAGACCGGGACAGCTTACAGATACGCAGTATTTT

length: 12
size: NA
D: NA
V: TRBV12-3/TRBV12-4
J: TRBJ1-2
CDR3: CASSLQGYGYTF
DNA: TGTGCCAGCAGTTTACAGGGATATGGCTACACCTTC

length: 15
size: once
D: TRBD2
V: TRBV9
J: TRBJ2-3
CDR3: CASSAHGRSTDTQYF
DNA: TGTGCCAGCAGCGCCCACGGGAGGAGCACAGATACGCAGTATTTT

length: 16
size: NA
D: TRBD1
V: TRBV6-1
J: TRBJ1-3
CDR3: CASSEEGRGHGNTIYF
DNA: TGTGCCAGCAGTGAAGAGGGCAGGGGGCATGGAAACACCATATATTTT

length: 11
size: NA
D: NA
V: TRBV28
J: TRBJ1-1
CDR3: CASSGAGDAFF
DNA: TGTGCCAGCAGCGGAGCGGGTGATGCTTTCTTT

length: 13
size: NA
D: NA
V: TRBV30
J: TRBJ2-2
CDR3: CAWRKGTIGELFF
DNA: TGTGCCTGGAGGAAGGGGACAATCGGGGAGCTGTTTTTT